This T cell receptor beta chain came from a study of OX40 agonist ivuxolimab in advanced cancers. In terms of the full investigation: Ivuxolimab was an agonistic, fully human IgG2 monoclonal antibody directed against OX40 (CD134), a costimulatory receptor. Intravenous ivuxolimab was administered to patients every 2 weeks at six dose levels: 0.01, 0.1, 0.3, 1.5, 3 and 10 mg/kg. Of the roughly 54 patients in dose escalation, some 20 had hepatocellular carcinoma, around 15 had melanoma, 9 had renal cell carcinoma and 9 had head and neck cancer. In the dose-escalation cohort, around four fifths of patients were male, and the mean age was approximately 60 years, with a range of about 23 to 85. Patients were allowed to have had prior anti-PD-1, anti-PD-L1 or anti-CTLA-4 therapy, and about 40% of the dose-escalation patients had been treated with checkpoint inhibitors. Partial responses were achieved by three dose-escalation patients, of whom one had hepatocellular carcinoma and two had cutaneous melanoma. The point of sequencing TCRbeta in the periphery was to test whether ivuxolimab changed TCR sequence diversity and drove clonal T-cell expansion. The paper describes the monotherapy dose-escalation part (N = 52 patients) of the phase I trial of ivuxolimab. Paper-wide results and their limitations: Low levels of normalized T-cell clonal expansion were also shown by some nonresponding patients. At doses of 0.1 to 3.0 mg/kg, clonal expansion of both CD4+ and CD8+ T cells in blood was seen between baseline and week 6. Partial responders in the 0.1-3.0 mg/kg groups had among the lowest normalized peripheral clonal expansion, especially among CD8+ T cells. The antigen specificity of the clonally expanded peripheral T cells was not determined. After ivuxolimab, expanded clones were on average more numerous among CD8+ T cells than among CD4+ T cells.

The CDR1 and CDR2 encoded by the germline V gene (reference sequence) are LNHDA and SQIVND. From its cysteine to its phenylalanine, the CDR3 spans 15 amino acids. CDR3 DNA only is kept here, 45 bases in frame from base 1. The junction shows trimming of 4 bases on V and 10 bases on J, and the gene matches do not reach 8 bases of it. This clone has just a few counts. Its antigen is not yet known. Nothing much larger sits one base from this clone, and base qualities are not available. Patients with a history of autoimmune disease or receiving systemic immunosuppression were excluded from the trial. In every dose cohort, peripheral blood was drawn for TCR sequencing at baseline, cycle 4 day 1, and cycle 7 day 1. The samples were taken from a phase I, first-in-human, multicenter, open-label dose-escalation trial of ivuxolimab. Adults with locally advanced or metastatic head and neck squamous cell, hepatocellular, melanoma or renal cell carcinoma were enrolled in the trial. Before TCR sequencing, CD4+ T cells and CD8+ T cells from peripheral blood were sorted into separate populations.

To sequence the TCRbeta CDR3 region, genomic DNA was isolated from the sorted cells. The immunoSEQ Assay was used to sequence the TCRbeta CDR3 regions. The source is immuneACCESS, and TCRdb retained only in-frame sequences with V and J called. Part of the clones is not carried over; for the studies checked, unresolved V genes explain less than half of this, and the remainder is unexplained. The table for this sample lists tens of thousands of clones; roughly 80% of them were counted only once. Roughly 4.5% of the sample rests with the top ten. The sequence derives from an adult with an advanced solid tumor such as melanoma, head and neck, liver or kidney cancer. The sequence links TRBV19 to TRBJ1-6; 9 nucleotides in the junction match TRBD1. Sequenced here: CD4+ or CD8+ T cells sorted from blood, sampled in a trial of the OX40 agonist ivuxolimab. In nucleotide form, the sequence is TGTGCCAGTAGTACTGGGACAGGGATCGGATCACCCCTCCACTTT. Translated, it reads CASSTGTGIGSPLHF.